The clone carrying this T cell receptor beta chain has a handful of counts. This sample stems from a study of blood T cell repertoires in COVID-19. Here immunoSEQ multiplex PCR was the method, and the copy in TCRdb shows in-frame clones only, minus some. This sample has 400,000 or so clones, with approximately 90% found just once. The CDR3 sequence is 19 residues long. The V segment lost 10 bases and the J segment 2 bases; nucleotides outside the gene matches: 20. From germline, CDR1 is MNHEY and CDR2 SMNVEV (reference sequence). The clonotype comes from a woman in her 40s with COVID-19, enrolled during active disease. The rearrangement uses TRBV27 and TRBJ1-6; 7 bases align to TRBD1. Sequenced: peripheral blood. This CDR3 reads CAKPTHRGPLMTYNSPLHF. CDR3 in DNA: TGTGCCAAACCCACCCATAGGGGGCCGTTAATGACCTATAATTCACCCCTCCACTTT.